The TCR beta chain described here comes from a study of T cells in Graves' hyperthyroidism and ophthalmopathy. The PBMCs were taken from around 9.1 ml of fresh peripheral blood. CDR1 and CDR2 (germline): MNHEY, SMNVEV (reference sequence). There are 15 residues in the CDR3. The ends lost 5 bases at V and 0 bases at J; junction bases unmatched: 7. Study-level results: The model identified upcoming ophthalmopathy a median about six months ahead of onset.

Amplified regions were TCR beta CDR3 sequences from RNA transcripts. HTBI primers were used for first-round RT-PCR of the TCR CDR3. One entry per CDR3 protein results from TCRdb running MiXCR on the multiplex PCR reads. The table has 600,000 to 900,000 distinct CDR3 sequences, 16% seen once; the top ten hold around 7.7%. As concerns this clonotype: Its antigen is currently unknown.

This sequence was found in a man aged 18-30 years with Graves' hyperthyroidism. Material for sequencing was blood. The chain couples TRBV27 to TRBJ2-7; 7 positions match TRBD1. The CDR3 DNA reads as TGTGCCAGCAGTCTCCGGGACAGCTACTCCTACGAGCAGTACTTC. Protein: CASSLRDSYSYEQYF.